The entry below describes one T cell receptor beta chain. The data derive from a study of shared clonotypes between healthy human individuals. Clones were sequenced by immunoSEQ multiplex PCR, and TCRdb holds only the in-frame ones, with some missing. The sample holds 2 million to 3 million clones, over 85% seen once. This CDR3 region has 14 residues. CDR1 SGHRS and CDR2 YFSETQ come from the germline V gene. V was pared by 0 bases and J by 7 bases, with 10 bases between. The TCR comes from a young man in good health. Some clones in this sample may be carry-over from other donors' samples. This chain joins TRBV5-1 and TRBJ2-2; no reliable D call. Sequenced input: naive CD4+ T cells from PBMCs. As to subset: CD45RA+ positively selected. Written as DNA, the CDR3 is TGCGCCAGCAGCTTGGATGTGACTGGCGGGGAGCTGTTTTTT. It is translated as CASSLDVTGGELFF.